The source of this T cell receptor (beta chain) is a study of T cell responses to AZD1222 COVID-19 vaccine. Trimming cost V 6 bases and J 2 bases; bases outside gene matches: 5. The CDR3 totals 15 residues. Looked up from germline, CDR1 is SNHLY and CDR2 is FYNNEI. The data were produced by immunoSEQ multiplex PCR, yet TCRdb's version contains in-frame clones alone and is incomplete. The sample contains 90,000 to 120,000 clones, approximately 88% of which appear only once. The TCR comes from an adult in good health. Sequences were derived from peripheral blood, sampled on day 0 of AZD1222 vaccination. The chain recombines TRBV2 with TRBJ2-3, with TRBD2 identical over 10 bases. CDR3 in DNA: TGTGCCAGCAGGGGGAGCGGGAGGGCCACAGATACGCAGTATTTT. This gives the protein CASRGSGRATDTQYF.